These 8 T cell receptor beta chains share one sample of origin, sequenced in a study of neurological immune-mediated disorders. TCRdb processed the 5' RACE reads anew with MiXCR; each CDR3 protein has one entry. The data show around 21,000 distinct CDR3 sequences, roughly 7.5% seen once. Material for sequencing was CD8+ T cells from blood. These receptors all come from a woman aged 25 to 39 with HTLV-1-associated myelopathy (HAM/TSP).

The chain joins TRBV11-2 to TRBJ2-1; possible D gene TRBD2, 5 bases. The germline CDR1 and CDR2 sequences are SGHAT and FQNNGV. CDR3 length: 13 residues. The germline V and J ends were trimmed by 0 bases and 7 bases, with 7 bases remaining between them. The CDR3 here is CASSLESGNEQFF. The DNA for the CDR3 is TGTGCCAGCAGCTTAGAGTCGGGGAATGAGCAGTTCTTC.

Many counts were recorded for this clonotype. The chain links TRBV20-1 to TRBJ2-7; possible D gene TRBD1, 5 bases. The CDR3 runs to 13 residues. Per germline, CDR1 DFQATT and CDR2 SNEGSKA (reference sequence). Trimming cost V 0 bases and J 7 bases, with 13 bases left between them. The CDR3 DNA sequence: TGCAGTGCTAGAGACCCGGACATATGGGAGCAGTACTTC. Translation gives CSARDPDIWEQYF.

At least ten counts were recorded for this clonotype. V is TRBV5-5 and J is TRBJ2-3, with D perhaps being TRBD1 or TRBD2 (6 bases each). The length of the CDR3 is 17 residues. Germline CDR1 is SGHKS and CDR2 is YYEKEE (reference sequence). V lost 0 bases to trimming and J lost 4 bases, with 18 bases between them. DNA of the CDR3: TGTGCCAGCAGCTTGGCCTGGGCGGGGCCAGGGGCAGATACGCAGTATTTT. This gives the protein CASSLAWAGPGADTQYF.

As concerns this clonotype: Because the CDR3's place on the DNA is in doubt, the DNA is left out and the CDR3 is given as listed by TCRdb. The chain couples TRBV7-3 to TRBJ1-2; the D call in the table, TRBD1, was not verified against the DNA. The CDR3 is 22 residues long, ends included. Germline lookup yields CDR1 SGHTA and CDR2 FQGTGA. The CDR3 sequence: CASSFYICSATIPGQYHYGYTF.

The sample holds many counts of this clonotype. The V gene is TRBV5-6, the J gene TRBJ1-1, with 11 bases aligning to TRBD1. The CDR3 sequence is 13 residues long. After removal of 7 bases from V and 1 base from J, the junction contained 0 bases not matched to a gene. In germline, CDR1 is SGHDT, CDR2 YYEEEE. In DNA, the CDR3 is TGTGCCAGCGGGACAGGGGGGAACACTGAAGCTTTCTTT. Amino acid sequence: CASGTGGNTEAFF.

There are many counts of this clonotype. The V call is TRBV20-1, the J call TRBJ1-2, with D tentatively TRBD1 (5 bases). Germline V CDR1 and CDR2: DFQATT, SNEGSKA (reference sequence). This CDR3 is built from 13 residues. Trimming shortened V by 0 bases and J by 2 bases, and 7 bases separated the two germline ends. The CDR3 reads CSAREPGNYGYTF. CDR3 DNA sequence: TGCAGTGCTAGAGAACCAGGGAACTATGGCTACACCTTC.

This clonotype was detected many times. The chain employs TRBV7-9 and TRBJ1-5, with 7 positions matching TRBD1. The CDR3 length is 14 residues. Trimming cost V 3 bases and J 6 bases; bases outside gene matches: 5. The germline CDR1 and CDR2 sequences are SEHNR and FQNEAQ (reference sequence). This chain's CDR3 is CASSFDRAPQPQHF. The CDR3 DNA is TGTGCCAGCAGCTTCGACAGGGCCCCTCAGCCCCAGCATTTT.

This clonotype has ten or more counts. This chain's CDR3 is CAISDELAGVAKNIQYF. CDR3 nucleotides: TGTGCCATCAGTGATGAACTAGCGGGGGTAGCCAAAAACATTCAGTACTTC. V and J are TRBV10-3 and TRBJ2-4, with 11 bases fitting TRBD2. The J segment lost 0 bases and the V segment lost 3 bases, leaving 4 bases of the junction unmatched. Germline V lookup: CDR1 ENHRY, CDR2 SYGVKD. The CDR3 sequence is 17 residues long.